This T cell receptor (beta chain) was obtained from a study of blood T cells in healthy people across ages. For the study at large: About one barcoded beta molecule per two T cells was the capture yield of template switching. Study-level results: Across the age range, TCR beta diversity per million T cells fell in a roughly linear way.

This CDR3 comprises 17 residues. The germline V gene encodes CDR1 MNHEY and CDR2 SVGAGI. V dropped 4 bases and J dropped 4 bases, with 22 bases sitting between them. Isolated PBMCs totaled at least 6 million in each sample. Next came a second PCR, run for roughly 6 to 11 cycles, which used a sample-barcoded 5' primer along with a J-beta primer mix. All cDNA molecules were each tagged by a template-switch adaptor with 12 random nucleotides. TCRdb re-called the 5' RACE reads with MiXCR, one entry per CDR3 protein. The sample consists of about 1.5 million distinct CDR3 sequences, 35% to 45% of them appearing once. On this clonotype itself: No antigen is known for it.

The rearrangement links TRBV6-5 to TRBJ1-1, with no clear D. The source material was blood. The origin of this receptor is a woman between 18 and 29 years old in good health. The CDR3 DNA is TGTGCCAGCAGTTCCCGGCTTGGGAAGGGTTTGGGCACTGAAGCTTTCTTT. This sequence encodes CASSSRLGKGLGTEAFF.